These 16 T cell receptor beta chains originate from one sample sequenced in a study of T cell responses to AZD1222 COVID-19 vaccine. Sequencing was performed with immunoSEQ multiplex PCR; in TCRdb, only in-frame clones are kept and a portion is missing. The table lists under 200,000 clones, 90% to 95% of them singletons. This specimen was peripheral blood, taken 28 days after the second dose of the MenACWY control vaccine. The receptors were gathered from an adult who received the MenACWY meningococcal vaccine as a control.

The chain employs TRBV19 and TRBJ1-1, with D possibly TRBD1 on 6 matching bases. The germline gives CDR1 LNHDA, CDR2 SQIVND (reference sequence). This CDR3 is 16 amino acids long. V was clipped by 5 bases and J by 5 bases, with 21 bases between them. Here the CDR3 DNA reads TGTGCCAGTAGTCCCCGAGGTAGGGGGGCAAGTACTGAAGCTTTCTTT. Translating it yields CASSPRGRGASTEAFF.

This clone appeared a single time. For the CDR3, the DNA is TGTGCCAGCAGTTTAAGACTAGCGGGACCCTACGAGCAGTACTTC. It translates to CASSLRLAGPYEQYF. The chain employs TRBV27 and TRBJ2-7; 11 positions match TRBD2. CDR3 size: 15 residues. Germline assignment: CDR1 MNHEY and CDR2 SMNVEV (reference sequence). J lost 2 bases, V lost 2 bases, and 2 bases had no gene match.

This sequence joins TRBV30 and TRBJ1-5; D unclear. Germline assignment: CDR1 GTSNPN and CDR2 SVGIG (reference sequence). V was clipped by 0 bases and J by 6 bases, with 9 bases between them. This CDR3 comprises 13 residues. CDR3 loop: CAWSVASGQPQHF. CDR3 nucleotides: TGTGCCTGGAGTGTGGCATCAGGTCAGCCCCAGCATTTT.

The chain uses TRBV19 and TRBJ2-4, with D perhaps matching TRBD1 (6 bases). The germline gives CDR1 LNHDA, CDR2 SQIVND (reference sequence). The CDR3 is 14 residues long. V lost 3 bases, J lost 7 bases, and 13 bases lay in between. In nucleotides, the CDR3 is TGTGCCAGTAGTATGGCCCTGAGGGGGAACATTCAGTACTTC. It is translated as CASSMALRGNIQYF.

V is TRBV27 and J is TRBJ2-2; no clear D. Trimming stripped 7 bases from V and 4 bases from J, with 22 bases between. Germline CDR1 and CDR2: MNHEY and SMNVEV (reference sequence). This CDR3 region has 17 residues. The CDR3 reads CASTISKGWMGTGELFF. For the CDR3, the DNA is TGTGCCAGCACTATTTCGAAGGGCTGGATGGGCACCGGGGAGCTGTTTTTT.

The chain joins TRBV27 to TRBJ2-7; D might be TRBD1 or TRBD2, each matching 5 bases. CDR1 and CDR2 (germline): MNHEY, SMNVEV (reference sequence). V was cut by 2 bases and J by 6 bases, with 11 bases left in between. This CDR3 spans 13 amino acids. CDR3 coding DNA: TGTGCCAGCAGTTTACATAGAGGGGCCGAGCAGTACTTC. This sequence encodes CASSLHRGAEQYF.

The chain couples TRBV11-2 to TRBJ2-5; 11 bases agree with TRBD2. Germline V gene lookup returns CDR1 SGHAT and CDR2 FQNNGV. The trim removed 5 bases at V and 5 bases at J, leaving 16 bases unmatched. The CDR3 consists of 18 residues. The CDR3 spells CASSPAGTSGYSRETQYF. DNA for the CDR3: TGTGCCAGCAGCCCGGCCGGGACTAGCGGATATAGTAGGGAGACCCAGTACTTC.

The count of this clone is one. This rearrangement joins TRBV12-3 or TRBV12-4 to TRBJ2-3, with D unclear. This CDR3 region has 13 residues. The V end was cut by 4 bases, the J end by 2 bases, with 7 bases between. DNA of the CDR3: TGTGCCAGCAGTTGGGTTTACACAGATACGCAGTATTTT. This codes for CASSWVYTDTQYF.

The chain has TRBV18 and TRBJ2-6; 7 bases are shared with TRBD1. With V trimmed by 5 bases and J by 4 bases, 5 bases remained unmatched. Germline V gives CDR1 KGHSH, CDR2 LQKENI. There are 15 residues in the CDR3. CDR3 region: CASSAGGSGANVLTF. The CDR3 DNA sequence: TGTGCCAGCTCAGCAGGGGGATCCGGGGCCAACGTCCTGACTTTC.

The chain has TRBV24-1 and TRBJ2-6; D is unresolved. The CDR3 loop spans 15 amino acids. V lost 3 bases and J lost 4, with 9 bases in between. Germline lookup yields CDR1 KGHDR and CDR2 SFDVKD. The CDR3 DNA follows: TGTGCCACCAGTGATCCTACACCGGGGGCCAACGTCCTGACTTTC. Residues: CATSDPTPGANVLTF.

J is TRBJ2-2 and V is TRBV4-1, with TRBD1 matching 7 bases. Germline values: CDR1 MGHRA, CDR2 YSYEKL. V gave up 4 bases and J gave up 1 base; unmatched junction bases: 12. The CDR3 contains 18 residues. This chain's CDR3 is CASSPPPRGLKNTGELFF. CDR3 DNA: TGCGCCAGCAGCCCGCCCCCAAGGGGGCTAAAGAACACCGGGGAGCTGTTTTTT.

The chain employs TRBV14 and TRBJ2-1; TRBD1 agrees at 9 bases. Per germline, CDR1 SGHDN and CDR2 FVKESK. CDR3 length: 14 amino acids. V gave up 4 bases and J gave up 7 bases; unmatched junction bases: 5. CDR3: CASSPRDRENEQFF. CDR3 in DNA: TGTGCCAGCAGCCCCCGGGACAGGGAGAATGAGCAGTTCTTC.

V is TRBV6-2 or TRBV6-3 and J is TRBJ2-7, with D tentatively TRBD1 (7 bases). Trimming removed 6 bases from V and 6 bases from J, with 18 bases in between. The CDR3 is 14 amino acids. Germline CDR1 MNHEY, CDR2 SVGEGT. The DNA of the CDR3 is TGTGCCAGCAGCATCCAGGGGGGCTTCTCCGAGCAGTACTTC. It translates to CASSIQGGFSEQYF.

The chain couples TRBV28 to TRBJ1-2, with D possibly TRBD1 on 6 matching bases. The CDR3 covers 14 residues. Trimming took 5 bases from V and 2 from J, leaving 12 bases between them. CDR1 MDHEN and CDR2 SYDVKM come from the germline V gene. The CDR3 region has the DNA TGTGCCAGCAGTGAGGGGACACAAAACTATGGCTACACCTTC. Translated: CASSEGTQNYGYTF.

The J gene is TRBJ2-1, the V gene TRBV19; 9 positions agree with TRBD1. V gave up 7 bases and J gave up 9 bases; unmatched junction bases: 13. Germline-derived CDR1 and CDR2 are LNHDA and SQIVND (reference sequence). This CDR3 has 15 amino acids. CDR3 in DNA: TGTGCCAGTACCTTTAGGGGGACAGGGATAGGTGAGCAGTTCTTC. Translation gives CASTFRGTGIGEQFF.

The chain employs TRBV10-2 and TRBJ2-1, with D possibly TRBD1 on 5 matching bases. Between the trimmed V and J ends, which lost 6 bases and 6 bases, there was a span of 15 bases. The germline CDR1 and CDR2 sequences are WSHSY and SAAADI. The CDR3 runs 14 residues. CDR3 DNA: TGCGCCAGCAGAGGGTTTTCAGGGTTCAATGAGCAGTTCTTC. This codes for CASRGFSGFNEQFF.